This record looks at one T cell receptor beta chain sequence and its context. Sample-barcoded 5' priming and a J-beta primer mix drove a second PCR of roughly 6 to 12 cycles. TCRdb re-derived calls from the 5' RACE reads in MiXCR, one entry per CDR3 protein. This sample yields some 760,000 distinct CDR3 sequences, of which 25% are seen a single time; 3% to 4% belongs to the top ten. These data come from a study of blood T cells in healthy people across ages. V was pared by 5 bases and J by 4 bases, with 6 bases of the junction left unmatched. Looked up from germline, CDR1 is SGHTA and CDR2 is FQGNSA. The CDR3 sequence is 15 residues long. In each sample, at least 7 million PBMCs were isolated. A further study also used this sample, focusing on T cells of mothers and their children.

This chain joins TRBV7-2 and TRBJ2-5; 11 bases are a match to TRBD2. This TCR was sampled from a boy aged 10-17 years in good health. Sequencing input: blood. The CDR3, as DNA: TGTGCCAGCAGCATAGGTAGCGGGGGGGCAGAGACCCAGTACTTC. This encodes CASSIGSGGAETQYF.